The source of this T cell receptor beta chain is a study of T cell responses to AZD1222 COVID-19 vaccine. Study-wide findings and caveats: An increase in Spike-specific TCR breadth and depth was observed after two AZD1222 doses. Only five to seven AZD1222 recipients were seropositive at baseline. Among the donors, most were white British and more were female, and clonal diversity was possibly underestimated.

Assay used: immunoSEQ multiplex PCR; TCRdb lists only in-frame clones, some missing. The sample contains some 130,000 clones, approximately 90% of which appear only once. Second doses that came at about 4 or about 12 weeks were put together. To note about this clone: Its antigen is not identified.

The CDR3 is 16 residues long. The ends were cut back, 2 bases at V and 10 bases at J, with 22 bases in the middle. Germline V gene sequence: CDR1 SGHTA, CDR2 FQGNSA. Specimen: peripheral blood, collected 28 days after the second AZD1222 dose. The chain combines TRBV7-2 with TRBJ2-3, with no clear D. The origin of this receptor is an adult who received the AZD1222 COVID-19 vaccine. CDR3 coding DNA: TGTGCCAGCAGCTTATTTCAGAATCGGCCGAAGGAAGCGCAGTATTTT. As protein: CASSLFQNRPKEAQYF. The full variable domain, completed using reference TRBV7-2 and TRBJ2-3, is GAGVSQSPSNKVTEKGKDVELRCDPISGHTALYWYRQSLGQGLEFLIYFQGNSAPDKSGLPSDRFSAERTGGSVSTLTIQRTQQEDSAVYLCASSLFQNRPKEAQYFGPGTRLTVL.